Listed here are 3 T cell receptor beta chains from one sample, sequenced in a study of T cell changes during pregnancy in multiple sclerosis. The assay was immunoSEQ multiplex PCR, and TCRdb's table has in-frame clones only and misses some. The sample has about 40,000 clones, around nine tenths seen once. The input for sequencing was CD8+ T cells from peripheral blood mononuclear cells, taken before pregnancy. The source is a female donor with multiple sclerosis, enrolled in a pregnancy study.

The CDR3 loop reads CASSYPLGSKNEQFF. The DNA for the CDR3 is TGTGCCAGCAGCTACCCTTTGGGGAGTAAGAATGAGCAGTTCTTC. This chain links TRBV13 with TRBJ2-1; perhaps TRBD2 as D (5 bases). This CDR3 has 15 residues. Trimming stripped 4 bases from V and 7 bases from J, with 17 bases between. CDR1 PRHDT and CDR2 FYEKMQ come from the germline V gene (reference sequence).

The chain employs TRBV7-9 and TRBJ1-5, with TRBD1 matching 9 bases. V lost 5 bases, J lost 6 bases, and 11 bases stayed unmatched. Germline V gene sequence: CDR1 SEHNR, CDR2 FQNEAQ (reference sequence). This CDR3 contains 16 residues. CDR3 nucleotides: TGTGCCAGCAGCATTCCTTGGACAGGGGTGCCTCAGCCCCAGCATTTT. It specifies CASSIPWTGVPQPQHF.

The J gene is TRBJ2-1, the V gene TRBV14; 12 bases are shared with TRBD2. Germline assignment: CDR1 SGHDN and CDR2 FVKESK. The junction had 5 bases not matched to a gene; V was cut back by 2 bases and J by 6 bases. The CDR3 contains 16 residues. CDR3 bases: TGTGCCAGCAGCCAAACGGGACTAGCGGGCCTCAATGAGCAGTTCTTC. Amino acids: CASSQTGLAGLNEQFF.